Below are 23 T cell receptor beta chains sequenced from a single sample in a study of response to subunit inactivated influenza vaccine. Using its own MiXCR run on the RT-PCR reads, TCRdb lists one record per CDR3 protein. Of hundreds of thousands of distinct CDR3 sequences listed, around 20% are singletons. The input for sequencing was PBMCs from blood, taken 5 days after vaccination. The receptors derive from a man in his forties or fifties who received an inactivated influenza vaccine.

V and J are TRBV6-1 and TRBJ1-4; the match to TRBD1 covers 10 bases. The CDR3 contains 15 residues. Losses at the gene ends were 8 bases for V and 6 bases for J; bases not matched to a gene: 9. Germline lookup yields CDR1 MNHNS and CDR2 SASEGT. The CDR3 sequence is CASRRDRGFDEKLFF. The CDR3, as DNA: TGTGCCAGCCGCCGGGACAGGGGATTTGATGAAAAACTGTTTTTT.

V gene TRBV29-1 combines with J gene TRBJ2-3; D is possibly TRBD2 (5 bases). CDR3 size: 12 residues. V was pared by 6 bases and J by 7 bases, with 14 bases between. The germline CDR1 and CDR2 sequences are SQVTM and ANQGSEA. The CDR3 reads CSVEVGRNTQYF. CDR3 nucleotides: TGCAGCGTCGAGGTGGGGAGAAATACGCAGTATTTT.

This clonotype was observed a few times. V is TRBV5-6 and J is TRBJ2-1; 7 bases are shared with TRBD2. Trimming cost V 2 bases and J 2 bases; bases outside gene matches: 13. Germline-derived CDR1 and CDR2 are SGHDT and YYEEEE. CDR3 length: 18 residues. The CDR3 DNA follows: TGTGCCAGCAGCTTTAGGGCGGCTGTGGCGGGGGCCTACAATGAGCAGTTCTTC. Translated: CASSFRAAVAGAYNEQFF.

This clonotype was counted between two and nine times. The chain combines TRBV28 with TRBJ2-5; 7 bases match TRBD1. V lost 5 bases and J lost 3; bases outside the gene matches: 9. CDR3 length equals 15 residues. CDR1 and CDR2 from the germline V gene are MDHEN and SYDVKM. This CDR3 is CASSLPGQLKETQYF. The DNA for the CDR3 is TGTGCCAGCAGTCTACCGGGACAGCTAAAAGAGACCCAGTACTTC.

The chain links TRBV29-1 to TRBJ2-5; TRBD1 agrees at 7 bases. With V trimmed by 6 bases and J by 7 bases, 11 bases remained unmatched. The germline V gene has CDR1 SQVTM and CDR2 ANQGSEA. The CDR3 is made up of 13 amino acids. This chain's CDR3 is CSVTFTGEGTQYF. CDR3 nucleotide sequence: TGCAGCGTCACATTTACAGGGGAAGGGACCCAGTACTTC.

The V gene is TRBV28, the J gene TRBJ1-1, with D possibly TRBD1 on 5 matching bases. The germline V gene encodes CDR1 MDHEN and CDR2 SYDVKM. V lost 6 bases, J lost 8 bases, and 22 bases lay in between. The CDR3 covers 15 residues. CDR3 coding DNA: TGTGCCAGCAGAGCTACTTTAGGACAAACTAAGGAAGCTTTCTTT. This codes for CASRATLGQTKEAFF. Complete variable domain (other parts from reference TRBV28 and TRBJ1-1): DVKVTQSSRYLVKRTGEKVFLECVQDMDHENMFWYRQDPGLGLRLIYFSYDVKMKEKGDIPEGYSVSREKKERFSLILESASTNQTSMYLCASRATLGQTKEAFFGQGTRLTVV.

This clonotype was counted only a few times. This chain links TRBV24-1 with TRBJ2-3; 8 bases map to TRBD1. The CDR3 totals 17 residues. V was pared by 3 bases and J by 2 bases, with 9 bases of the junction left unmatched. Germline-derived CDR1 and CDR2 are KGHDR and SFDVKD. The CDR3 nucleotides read TGTGCCACCAGTGATCGACAGGGGAGTCGAGACACAGATACGCAGTATTTT. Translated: CATSDRQGSRDTDTQYF.

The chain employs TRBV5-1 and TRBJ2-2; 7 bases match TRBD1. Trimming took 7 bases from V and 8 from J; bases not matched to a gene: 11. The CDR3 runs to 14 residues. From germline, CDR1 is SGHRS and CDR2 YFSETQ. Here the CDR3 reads CASRPTGAAGELFF. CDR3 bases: TGCGCCAGCCGACCAACAGGGGCGGCGGGGGAGCTGTTTTTT.

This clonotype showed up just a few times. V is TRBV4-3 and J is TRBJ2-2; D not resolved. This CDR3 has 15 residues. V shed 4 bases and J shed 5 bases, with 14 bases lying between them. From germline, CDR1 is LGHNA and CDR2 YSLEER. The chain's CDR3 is CASSPGGVRTGELFF. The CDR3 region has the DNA TGCGCCAGCAGCCCCGGTGGGGTCAGGACCGGGGAGCTGTTTTTT.

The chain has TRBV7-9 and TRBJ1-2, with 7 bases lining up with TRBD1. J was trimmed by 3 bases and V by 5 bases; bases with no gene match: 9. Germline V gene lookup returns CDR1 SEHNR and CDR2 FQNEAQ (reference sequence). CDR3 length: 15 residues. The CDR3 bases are TGTGCCAGCAGCCCCCCGGACAGGCCGCACTATGGCTACACCTTC. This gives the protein CASSPPDRPHYGYTF.

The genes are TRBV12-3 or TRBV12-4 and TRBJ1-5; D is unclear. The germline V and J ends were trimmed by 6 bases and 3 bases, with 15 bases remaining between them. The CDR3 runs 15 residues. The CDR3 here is CASSLDGYFNQPQHF. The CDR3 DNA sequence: TGTGCCAGCAGCCTGGACGGCTATTTCAATCAGCCCCAGCATTTT.

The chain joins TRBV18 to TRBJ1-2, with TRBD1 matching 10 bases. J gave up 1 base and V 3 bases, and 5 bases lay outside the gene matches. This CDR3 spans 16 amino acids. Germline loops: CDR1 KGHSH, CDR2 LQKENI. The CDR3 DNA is TGTGCCAGCTCACCTCTAGGACAGGGGGGTAACTATGGCTACACCTTC. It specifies CASSPLGQGGNYGYTF.

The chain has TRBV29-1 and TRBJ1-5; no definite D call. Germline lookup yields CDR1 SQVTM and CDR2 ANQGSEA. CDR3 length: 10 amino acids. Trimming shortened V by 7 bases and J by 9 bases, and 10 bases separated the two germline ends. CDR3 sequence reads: CSGKGWPQHF. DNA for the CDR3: TGCAGCGGGAAAGGGTGGCCCCAGCATTTT.

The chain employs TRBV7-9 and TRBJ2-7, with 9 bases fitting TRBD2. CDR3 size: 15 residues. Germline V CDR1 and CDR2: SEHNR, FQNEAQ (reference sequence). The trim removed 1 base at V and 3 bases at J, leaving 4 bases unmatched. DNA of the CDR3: TGTGCCAGCAGCTTAGTGTCTAGCGGGGTCTACGAGCAGTACTTC. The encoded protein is CASSLVSSGVYEQYF.

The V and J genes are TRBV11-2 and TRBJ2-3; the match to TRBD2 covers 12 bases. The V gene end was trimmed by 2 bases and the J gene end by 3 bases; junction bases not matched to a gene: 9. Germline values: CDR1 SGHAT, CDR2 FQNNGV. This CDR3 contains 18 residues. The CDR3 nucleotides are TGTGCCAGCAGCTTAAGAGGACTAGCGGGGACAAGGACAGATACGCAGTATTTT. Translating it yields CASSLRGLAGTRTDTQYF.

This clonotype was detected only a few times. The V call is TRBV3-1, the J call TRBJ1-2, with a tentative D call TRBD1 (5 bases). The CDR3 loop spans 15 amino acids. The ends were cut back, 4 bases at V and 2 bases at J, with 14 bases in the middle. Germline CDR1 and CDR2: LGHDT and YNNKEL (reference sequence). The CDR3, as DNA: TGTGCCAGCAGCCCCACCTGGGGGGACAACTATGGCTACACCTTC. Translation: CASSPTWGDNYGYTF.

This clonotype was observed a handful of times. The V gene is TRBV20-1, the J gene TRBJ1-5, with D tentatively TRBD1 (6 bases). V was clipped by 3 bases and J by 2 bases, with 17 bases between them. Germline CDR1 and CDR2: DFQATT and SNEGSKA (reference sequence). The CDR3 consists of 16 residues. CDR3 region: CSARVGGGLGNQPQHF. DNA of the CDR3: TGCAGTGCTAGGGTGGGAGGGGGGCTTGGCAATCAGCCCCAGCATTTT.

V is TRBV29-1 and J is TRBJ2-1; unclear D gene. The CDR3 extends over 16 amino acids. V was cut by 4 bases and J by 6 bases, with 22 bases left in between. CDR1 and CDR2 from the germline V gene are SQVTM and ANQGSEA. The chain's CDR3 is CSVGERWPTMGNEQFF. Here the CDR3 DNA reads TGCAGCGTTGGGGAACGGTGGCCCACCATGGGCAATGAGCAGTTCTTC.

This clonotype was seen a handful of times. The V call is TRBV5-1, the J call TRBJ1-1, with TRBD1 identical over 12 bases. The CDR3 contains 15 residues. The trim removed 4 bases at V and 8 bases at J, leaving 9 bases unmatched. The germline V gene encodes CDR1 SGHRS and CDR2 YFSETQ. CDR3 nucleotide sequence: TGCGCCAGCAGCGGGACCGGGACAGGGGGCGCGGAAGCTTTCTTT. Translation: CASSGTGTGGAEAFF.

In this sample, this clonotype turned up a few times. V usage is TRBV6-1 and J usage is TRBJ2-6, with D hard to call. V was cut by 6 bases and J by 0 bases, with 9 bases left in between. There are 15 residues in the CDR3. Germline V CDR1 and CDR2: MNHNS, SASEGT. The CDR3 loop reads CASSPGYSGANVLTF. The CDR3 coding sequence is TGTGCCAGCAGCCCCGGTTACTCTGGGGCCAACGTCCTGACTTTC.

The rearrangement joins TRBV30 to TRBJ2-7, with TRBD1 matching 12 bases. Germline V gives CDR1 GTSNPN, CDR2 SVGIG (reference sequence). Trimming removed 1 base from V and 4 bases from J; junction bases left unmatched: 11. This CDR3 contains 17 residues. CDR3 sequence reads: CAWSGPGTGGKLYEQYF. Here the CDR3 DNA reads TGTGCCTGGAGTGGACCCGGGACAGGGGGCAAATTATACGAGCAGTACTTC.

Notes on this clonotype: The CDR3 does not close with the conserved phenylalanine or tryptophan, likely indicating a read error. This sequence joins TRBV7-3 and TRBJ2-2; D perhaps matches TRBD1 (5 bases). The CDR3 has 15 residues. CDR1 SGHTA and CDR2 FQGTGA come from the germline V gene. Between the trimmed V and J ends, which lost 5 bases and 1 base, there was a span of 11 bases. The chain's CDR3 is CASSATTGNTGELFL. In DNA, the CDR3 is TGTGCCAGCAGCGCAACTACAGGGAACACCGGGGAGCTGTTTCTT.

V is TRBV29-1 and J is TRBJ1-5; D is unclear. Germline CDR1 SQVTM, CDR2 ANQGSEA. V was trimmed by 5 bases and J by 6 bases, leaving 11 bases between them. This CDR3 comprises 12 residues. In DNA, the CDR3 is TGCAGCGTTCGGGAGGCGGGTCAGCCCCAGCATTTT. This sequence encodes CSVREAGQPQHF.